The sequence of this T cell receptor (beta chain) was determined in a study of shared clonotypes between healthy human individuals. Looking at the study overall: The study used three CD4 naive, three CD4 memory, two CD8 naive and one CD8 memory plate per donor. Study-wide results and limits: Larger richness was generally estimated for naive than memory subsets.

Turning to this clone: Its cognate antigen is unknown.

Naive CD45RA+ and memory CD45RA-negative subsets were split from CD4+ cells. This CDR3 has 15 amino acids. Trimming removed 4 bases from V and 5 bases from J; junction bases left unmatched: 10. Germline V gene lookup returns CDR1 SGHVS and CDR2 FNYEAQ. Here immunoSEQ multiplex PCR was the method, and the copy in TCRdb shows in-frame clones only, minus some. Of around 1.6 million clones listed, 95% to 99% are singletons. The receptor was derived from a man aged 30 to 39 in good health. The sample comprised naive CD4+ T cells sorted from blood. The sample's subset: CD45RA+ positively selected. The rearrangement links TRBV7-6 to TRBJ2-5; 7 bases fit TRBD2. The CDR3 DNA follows: TGTGCCAGCAGCTCCGTCGGCGGGAGTGGTGAGACCCAGTACTTC. It codes for CASSSVGGSGETQYF.